The present TCR beta chain was sequenced within a study of cytotoxic CD8 clonotypes in ibrutinib-treated CLL. Study-wide results and caveats: Clonality increased at ibrutinib response and stayed stable in sustained remission. At progression, however, it fell back toward baseline.

On this clone: Its target is not known.

Measured with immunoSEQ multiplex PCR; TCRdb has only the in-frame clones, and not every one. The sample consists of some 80,000 clones, around 79% of them appearing once. Germline V gives CDR1 MDHEN, CDR2 SYDVKM. With V trimmed by 11 bases and J by 5 bases, 5 bases remained unmatched. The CDR3 totals 12 residues. Sequenced material: PBMCs, taken after 12 months of ibrutinib treatment. This clonotype was obtained from a human donor with chronic lymphocytic leukemia. The chain links TRBV28 to TRBJ1-5, with 8 nucleotides matching TRBD1. CDR3 DNA sequence: TGTGCCCAGGGGGCAGGGCATCAGCCCCAGCATTTT. Translating gives CAQGAGHQPQHF.